These T cell receptor beta chains were read from a single sample in a study of T cell repertoires in cytomegalovirus infection. TCRdb analysed the reads with MiXCR anew, one entry per CDR3 protein. The top ten hold about a sixth of the sample, which has about 500,000 distinct CDR3 sequences, around 30% seen once. Their antigens remain unidentified. This sample comprised cultured PBMCs, obtained from culture after CMV antigen stimulation. The receptors come from a human donor in good health (CMV status not recorded). Some clones in this sample may be carry-over from other donors' samples. Each CDR3 is given with its conserved first and last residue. Fields, in order: CDR3 DNA, CDR3 protein, CDR3 length, D gene, clone size, J gene, V gene. A D gene is named only where the DNA matches it firmly. The size field is filled for only some rows; it gives once, few, many or a size class.

CDR3 DNA: TGTGCCAGCAGTTGGATACCTAATGAAAAACTGTTTTTT; CDR3 protein: CASSWIPNEKLFF; CDR3 length: 13; D gene: NA; clone size: NA; J gene: TRBJ1-4; V gene: TRBV28
CDR3 DNA: TGCAGCGTTCATACAGGGTACAAAAACATTCAGTACTTC; CDR3 protein: CSVHTGYKNIQYF; CDR3 length: 13; D gene: NA; clone size: few; J gene: TRBJ2-4; V gene: TRBV29-1
CDR3 DNA: TGTGCCAGTAGTATAAGGGACTACGTTTACAATGAGCAGTTCTTC; CDR3 protein: CASSIRDYVYNEQFF; CDR3 length: 15; D gene: TRBD2; clone size: NA; J gene: TRBJ2-1; V gene: TRBV19
CDR3 DNA: TGTGCCAGCAGAGTTAGCGGGAGCGCGTCGTACGAGCAGTACTTC; CDR3 protein: CASRVSGSASYEQYF; CDR3 length: 15; D gene: TRBD2; clone size: many; J gene: TRBJ2-7; V gene: TRBV12-3/TRBV12-4
CDR3 DNA: TGTGCCAGCAGTCTACGACAGGGAGGGTACGAGCAGTACTTC; CDR3 protein: CASSLRQGGYEQYF; CDR3 length: 14; D gene: NA; clone size: many; J gene: TRBJ2-7; V gene: TRBV6-1
CDR3 DNA: TGTGCCAGCAGCTTAATCTCTGAAGCTTTCTTT; CDR3 protein: CASSLISEAFF; CDR3 length: 11; D gene: NA; clone size: few; J gene: TRBJ1-1; V gene: TRBV5-5
CDR3 DNA: TGTGCCAGCAGCTTTTATGAGGCCGGGGAGCTGTTTTTT; CDR3 protein: CASSFYEAGELFF; CDR3 length: 13; D gene: NA; clone size: NA; J gene: TRBJ2-2; V gene: TRBV7-2
CDR3 DNA: TGTGCCAGCAGTATTGGGCCAGCCTCCTACGAGCAGTACTTC; CDR3 protein: CASSIGPASYEQYF; CDR3 length: 14; D gene: NA; clone size: few; J gene: TRBJ2-7; V gene: TRBV27
CDR3 DNA: TGTGCCAGCAGTTACGGGACAGGGGAGAGAGATACGCAGTATTTT; CDR3 protein: CASSYGTGERDTQYF; CDR3 length: 15; D gene: TRBD1; clone size: NA; J gene: TRBJ2-3; V gene: TRBV27
CDR3 DNA: TGCGCCAGCAGCTTTAATGGGGACGTTGCAACTAATGAAAAACTGTTTTTT; CDR3 protein: CASSFNGDVATNEKLFF; CDR3 length: 17; D gene: NA; clone size: NA; J gene: TRBJ1-4; V gene: TRBV5-1
CDR3 DNA: TGTGCCAGCAGTCCGGACAGCCATAATTCACCCCTCCACTTT; CDR3 protein: CASSPDSHNSPLHF; CDR3 length: 14; D gene: NA; clone size: NA; J gene: TRBJ1-6; V gene: TRBV7-9
CDR3 DNA: TGTGCCAGCAGTTACTCTGGGCACCAAAAGGGAGATACGCAGTATTTT; CDR3 protein: CASSYSGHQKGDTQYF; CDR3 length: 16; D gene: NA; clone size: NA; J gene: TRBJ2-3; V gene: TRBV6-5
CDR3 DNA: TGTGCCAGCAGCTTAGCCCGCCCCGAGGGAGAGCAGTTCTTC; CDR3 protein: CASSLARPEGEQFF; CDR3 length: 14; D gene: NA; clone size: few; J gene: TRBJ2-1; V gene: TRBV7-2
CDR3 DNA: TGTGCCATCAGTGATTCGACAGGGGCGTTCTATGGCTACACCTTC; CDR3 protein: CAISDSTGAFYGYTF; CDR3 length: 15; D gene: TRBD1; clone size: NA; J gene: TRBJ1-2; V gene: TRBV10-3
CDR3 DNA: TGTGCCTGGACTAGCTCCTGGGGTGAGCAGTTCTTC; CDR3 protein: CAWTSSWGEQFF; CDR3 length: 12; D gene: NA; clone size: NA; J gene: TRBJ2-1; V gene: TRBV30
CDR3 DNA: TGTGCCAGCAGTTTATTCCGGACAGGAAGCACCGGGGAGCTGTTTTTT; CDR3 protein: CASSLFRTGSTGELFF; CDR3 length: 16; D gene: TRBD1; clone size: NA; J gene: TRBJ2-2; V gene: TRBV28
CDR3 DNA: TGTGCCAGCAGCCTGGACCTGGATACGCAGTATTTT; CDR3 protein: CASSLDLDTQYF; CDR3 length: 12; D gene: NA; clone size: few; J gene: TRBJ2-3; V gene: TRBV11-2
CDR3 DNA: TGCAGTGCTAGAGATCTTCGGGGGAGGGTTTCCTACGAGCAGTACTTC; CDR3 protein: CSARDLRGRVSYEQYF; CDR3 length: 16; D gene: TRBD2; clone size: NA; J gene: TRBJ2-7; V gene: TRBV20-1
CDR3 DNA: TGTGCCAGCAGCGCGACAGGGTCGGGCACTGAAGCTTTCTTT; CDR3 protein: CASSATGSGTEAFF; CDR3 length: 14; D gene: TRBD1; clone size: many; J gene: TRBJ1-1; V gene: TRBV7-2
CDR3 DNA: TGTGCCAGCAGTGTCCCAGGGCTCCACACTGAAGCTTTCTTT; CDR3 protein: CASSVPGLHTEAFF; CDR3 length: 14; D gene: NA; clone size: NA; J gene: TRBJ1-1; V gene: TRBV27
CDR3 DNA: TGTGCCAAGGGGACAGGGAGCAATCAGCCCCAGCATTTT; CDR3 protein: CAKGTGSNQPQHF; CDR3 length: 13; D gene: TRBD1; clone size: NA; J gene: TRBJ1-5; V gene: TRBV27
CDR3 DNA: TGTGCCAGCAGCTTAAGTCTTTGGGACAGGGGTATTAATGAGCAGTTCTTC; CDR3 protein: CASSLSLWDRGINEQFF; CDR3 length: 17; D gene: TRBD1; clone size: NA; J gene: TRBJ2-1; V gene: TRBV7-2
CDR3 DNA: TGCGCCAGCAGCCAAGCTAGTACCGGGACTAGCCTCGATGAGCAGTTCTTC; CDR3 protein: CASSQASTGTSLDEQFF; CDR3 length: 17; D gene: TRBD2; clone size: NA; J gene: TRBJ2-1; V gene: TRBV4-3
CDR3 DNA: TGTGCCAGCAGTCCCGGGACAGGGGGCCTCCAATTGATTAGGTCCCAGTACTTC; CDR3 protein: CASSPGTGGLQLIRSQYF; CDR3 length: 18; D gene: TRBD1; clone size: few; J gene: TRBJ2-5; V gene: TRBV28
CDR3 DNA: TGTGCCAGCAGCCCGGGGACAGGGGCTGGCTACACCTTC; CDR3 protein: CASSPGTGAGYTF; CDR3 length: 13; D gene: TRBD1; clone size: many; J gene: TRBJ1-2; V gene: TRBV7-2
CDR3 DNA: TGTGCCAGCAAATCGACAGGGGGTGCGGCAGATACGCAGTATTTT; CDR3 protein: CASKSTGGAADTQYF; CDR3 length: 15; D gene: TRBD1; clone size: NA; J gene: TRBJ2-3; V gene: TRBV12-3/TRBV12-4
CDR3 DNA: TGTGCTTCCAGGGGATCGGGGGAGACCCAGTACTTC; CDR3 protein: CASRGSGETQYF; CDR3 length: 12; D gene: NA; clone size: NA; J gene: TRBJ2-5; V gene: TRBV12-5
CDR3 DNA: TGTGCCAGCAGCTTAGTAGGTGGGACTAGCAGCGGTGAGCAGTTCTTC; CDR3 protein: CASSLVGGTSSGEQFF; CDR3 length: 16; D gene: TRBD2; clone size: few; J gene: TRBJ2-1; V gene: TRBV7-2
CDR3 DNA: TGCGCCAGCAGCCAAAATCGGGCGGAATACTCGTACAATGAGCAGTTCTTC; CDR3 protein: CASSQNRAEYSYNEQFF; CDR3 length: 17; D gene: NA; clone size: NA; J gene: TRBJ2-1; V gene: TRBV4-3
CDR3 DNA: TGTGCCTGGAGTGTAGGACAGGGGCCTAGGGGGCAGTTCTTC; CDR3 protein: CAWSVGQGPRGQFF; CDR3 length: 14; D gene: TRBD1; clone size: NA; J gene: TRBJ2-1; V gene: TRBV30
CDR3 DNA: TGTGCCAGCAGTTACTCACAGGGAAATGAAAAACTGTTTTTT; CDR3 protein: CASSYSQGNEKLFF; CDR3 length: 14; D gene: NA; clone size: few; J gene: TRBJ1-4; V gene: TRBV6-5
CDR3 DNA: TGTGCCAGCAGCTTAAGGGTCGGGACTAGCGGGAGGTTATATGAGCAGTTCTTC; CDR3 protein: CASSLRVGTSGRLYEQFF; CDR3 length: 18; D gene: TRBD2; clone size: few; J gene: TRBJ2-1; V gene: TRBV7-8
CDR3 DNA: TGTGCCAGCAACTCCCATGGGACAACATACGAGCAGTACTTC; CDR3 protein: CASNSHGTTYEQYF; CDR3 length: 14; D gene: NA; clone size: once; J gene: TRBJ2-7; V gene: TRBV11-2
CDR3 DNA: TGTGCCAGCAGCCCAAGCGGGCTTTCCTACAATGAGCAGTTCTTC; CDR3 protein: CASSPSGLSYNEQFF; CDR3 length: 15; D gene: NA; clone size: few; J gene: TRBJ2-1; V gene: TRBV7-9
CDR3 DNA: TGTGCCAGCAGTCCTTTGACAGTAAGCAATCAGCCCCAGCATTTT; CDR3 protein: CASSPLTVSNQPQHF; CDR3 length: 15; D gene: NA; clone size: few; J gene: TRBJ1-5; V gene: TRBV6-2/TRBV6-3
CDR3 DNA: TGTGCCAGCAGCTCTCGGGACAGGGAGGGGACGCAGTATTTT; CDR3 protein: CASSSRDREGTQYF; CDR3 length: 14; D gene: TRBD1; clone size: NA; J gene: TRBJ2-3; V gene: TRBV5-4
CDR3 DNA: TGTGCCAGCAGTGACGGATCGATCACGCAAGAGACCCAGTACTTC; CDR3 protein: CASSDGSITQETQYF; CDR3 length: 15; D gene: NA; clone size: NA; J gene: TRBJ2-5; V gene: TRBV6-2/TRBV6-3
CDR3 DNA: TGCGCCAGCAGCCTCAGACAGCACCAGACCCAGTACTTC; CDR3 protein: CASSLRQHQTQYF; CDR3 length: 13; D gene: NA; clone size: NA; J gene: TRBJ2-5; V gene: TRBV4-3
CDR3 DNA: TGTGCCACGGGGACTGTTGGAGGGGAAGAGCAGTACTTC; CDR3 protein: CATGTVGGEEQYF; CDR3 length: 13; D gene: NA; clone size: NA; J gene: TRBJ2-7; V gene: TRBV5-4
CDR3 DNA: TGTGCCAGCAGCTTCGGGACAGGGCGCAATCAGCCCCAGCATTTT; CDR3 protein: CASSFGTGRNQPQHF; CDR3 length: 15; D gene: TRBD1; clone size: many; J gene: TRBJ1-5; V gene: TRBV7-2
CDR3 DNA: TGTGCCAGCAGCCCCCTTGAGGGTATACAAGAGACCCAGTACTTC; CDR3 protein: CASSPLEGIQETQYF; CDR3 length: 15; D gene: NA; clone size: few; J gene: TRBJ2-5; V gene: TRBV14
CDR3 DNA: TGTGCCAGCAGCTTAGTTGGGGCTAGTAGAGACGAGACCCAGTACTTC; CDR3 protein: CASSLVGASRDETQYF; CDR3 length: 16; D gene: NA; clone size: NA; J gene: TRBJ2-5; V gene: TRBV11-2
CDR3 DNA: TGTGCCAGCAGCCCCGGGACCCAGGTTGGGGAGCTGTTTTTT; CDR3 protein: CASSPGTQVGELFF; CDR3 length: 14; D gene: NA; clone size: many; J gene: TRBJ2-2; V gene: TRBV12-3/TRBV12-4
CDR3 DNA: TGTGCCAGCAGCGACCCTCCGGGGTCCCAGTACTTC; CDR3 protein: CASSDPPGSQYF; CDR3 length: 12; D gene: NA; clone size: many; J gene: TRBJ2-5; V gene: TRBV7-2
CDR3 DNA: TGTGCCAGCTGGCCCGGGACAGGGGTTGAAGCTTTCTTT; CDR3 protein: CASWPGTGVEAFF; CDR3 length: 13; D gene: TRBD1; clone size: NA; J gene: TRBJ1-1; V gene: TRBV7-8
CDR3 DNA: TGTGCCAGCAGCACCCAGAAGACCTCCCCCCACACAGATACGCAGTATTTT; CDR3 protein: CASSTQKTSPHTDTQYF; CDR3 length: 17; D gene: NA; clone size: few; J gene: TRBJ2-3; V gene: TRBV11-2